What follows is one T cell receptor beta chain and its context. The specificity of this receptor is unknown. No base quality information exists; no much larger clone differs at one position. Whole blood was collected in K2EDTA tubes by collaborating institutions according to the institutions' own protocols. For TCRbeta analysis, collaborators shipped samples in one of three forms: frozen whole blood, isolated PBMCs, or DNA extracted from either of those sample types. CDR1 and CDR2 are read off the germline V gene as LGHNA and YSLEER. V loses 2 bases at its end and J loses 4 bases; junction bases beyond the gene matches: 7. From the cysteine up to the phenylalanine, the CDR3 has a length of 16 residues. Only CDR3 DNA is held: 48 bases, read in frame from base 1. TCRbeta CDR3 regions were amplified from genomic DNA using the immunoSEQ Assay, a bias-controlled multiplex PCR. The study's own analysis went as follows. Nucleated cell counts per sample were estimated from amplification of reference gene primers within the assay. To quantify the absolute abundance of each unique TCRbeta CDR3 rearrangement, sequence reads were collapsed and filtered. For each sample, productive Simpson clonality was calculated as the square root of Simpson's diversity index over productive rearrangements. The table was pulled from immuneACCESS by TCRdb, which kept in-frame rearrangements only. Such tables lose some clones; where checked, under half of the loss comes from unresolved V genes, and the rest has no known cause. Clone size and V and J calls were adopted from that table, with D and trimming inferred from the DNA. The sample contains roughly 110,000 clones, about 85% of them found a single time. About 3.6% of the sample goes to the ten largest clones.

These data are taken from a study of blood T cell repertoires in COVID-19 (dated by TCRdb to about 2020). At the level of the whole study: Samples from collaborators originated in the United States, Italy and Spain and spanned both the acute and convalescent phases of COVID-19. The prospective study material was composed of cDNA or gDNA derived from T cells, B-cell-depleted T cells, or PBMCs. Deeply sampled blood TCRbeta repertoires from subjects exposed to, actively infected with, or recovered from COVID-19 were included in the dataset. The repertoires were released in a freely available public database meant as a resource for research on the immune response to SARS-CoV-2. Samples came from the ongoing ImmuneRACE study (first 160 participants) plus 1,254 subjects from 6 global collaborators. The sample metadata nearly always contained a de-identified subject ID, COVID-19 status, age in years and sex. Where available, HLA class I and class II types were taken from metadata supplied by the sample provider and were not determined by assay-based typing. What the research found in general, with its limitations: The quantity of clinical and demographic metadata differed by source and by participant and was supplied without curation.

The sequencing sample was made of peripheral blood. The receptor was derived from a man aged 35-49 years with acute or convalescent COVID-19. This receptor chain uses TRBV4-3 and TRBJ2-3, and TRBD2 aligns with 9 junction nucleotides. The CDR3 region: CASSQRVAGVSDTQYF. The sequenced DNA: TGCGCCAGCAGCCAACGAGTAGCGGGGGTCTCAGATACGCAGTATTTT.